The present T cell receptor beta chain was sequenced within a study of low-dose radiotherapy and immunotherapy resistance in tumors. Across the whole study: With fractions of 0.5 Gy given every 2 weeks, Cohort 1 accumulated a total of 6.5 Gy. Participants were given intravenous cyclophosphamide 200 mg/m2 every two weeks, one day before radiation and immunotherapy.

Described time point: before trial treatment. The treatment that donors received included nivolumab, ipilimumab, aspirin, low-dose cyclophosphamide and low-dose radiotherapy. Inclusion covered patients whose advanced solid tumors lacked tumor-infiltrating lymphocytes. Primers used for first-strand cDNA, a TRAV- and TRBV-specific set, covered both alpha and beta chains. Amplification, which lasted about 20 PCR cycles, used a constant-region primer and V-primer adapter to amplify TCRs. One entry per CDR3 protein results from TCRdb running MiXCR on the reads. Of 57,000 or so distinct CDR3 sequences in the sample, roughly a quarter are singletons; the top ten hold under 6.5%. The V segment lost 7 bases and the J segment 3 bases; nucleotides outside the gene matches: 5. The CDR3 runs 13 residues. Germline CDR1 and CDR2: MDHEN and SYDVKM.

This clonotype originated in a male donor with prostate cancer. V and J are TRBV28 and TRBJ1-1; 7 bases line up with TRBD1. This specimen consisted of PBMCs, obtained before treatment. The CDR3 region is CASNRGGDTEAFF. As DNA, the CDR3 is TGTGCCAGCAACAGGGGAGGAGACACTGAAGCTTTCTTT.